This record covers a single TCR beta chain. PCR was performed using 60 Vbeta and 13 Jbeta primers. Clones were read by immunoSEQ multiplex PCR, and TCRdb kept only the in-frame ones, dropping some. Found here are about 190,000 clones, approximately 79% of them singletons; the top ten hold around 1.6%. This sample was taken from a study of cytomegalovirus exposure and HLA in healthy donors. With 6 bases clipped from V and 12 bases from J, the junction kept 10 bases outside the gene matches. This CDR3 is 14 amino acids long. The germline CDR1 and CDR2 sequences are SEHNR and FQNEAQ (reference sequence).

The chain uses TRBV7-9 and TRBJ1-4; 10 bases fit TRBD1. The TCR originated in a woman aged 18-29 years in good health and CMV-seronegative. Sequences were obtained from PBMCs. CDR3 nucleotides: TGTGCCAGCAGTCCCGGGACAGGGGTGAGGGAACTGTTTTTT. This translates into CASSPGTGVRELFF.